This T cell receptor beta chain comes out of a study of cytotoxic CD8 clonotypes in ibrutinib-treated CLL. General study findings and limits: Sampling times differed between sustained-remission and progressing patients. Higher circulating CD8+ T-cell counts strongly accompanied higher baseline clonality, above age-matched healthy donors. Baseline levels were approached again at progression, after clonality had risen at ibrutinib response.

About 2 micrograms of genomic DNA from cryopreserved PBMCs went into TCR beta libraries. This CDR3 is 15 amino acids long. J lost 3 bases, V lost 5 bases, and 6 bases had no gene match. The germline V gene has CDR1 MNHEY and CDR2 SVGAGI. The data were produced by immunoSEQ multiplex PCR, yet TCRdb's version contains in-frame clones alone and is incomplete. In the table there are about 140,000 clones, 80% to 95% of which are singletons. Comments on this clone: Its antigen is as yet unknown. Other DNA sequences in this specimen translate into the identical CDR3.

The sequence was obtained from a human donor with chronic lymphocytic leukemia. The material sequenced was PBMCs, taken after 12 months of ibrutinib treatment. The rearrangement uses TRBV6-5 and TRBJ1-5; 8 nucleotides line up with TRBD1. In DNA form, the CDR3 reads TGTGCCAGCAGTAAACAGGGGGGAGACAATCAGCCCCAGCATTTT. As protein: CASSKQGGDNQPQHF.